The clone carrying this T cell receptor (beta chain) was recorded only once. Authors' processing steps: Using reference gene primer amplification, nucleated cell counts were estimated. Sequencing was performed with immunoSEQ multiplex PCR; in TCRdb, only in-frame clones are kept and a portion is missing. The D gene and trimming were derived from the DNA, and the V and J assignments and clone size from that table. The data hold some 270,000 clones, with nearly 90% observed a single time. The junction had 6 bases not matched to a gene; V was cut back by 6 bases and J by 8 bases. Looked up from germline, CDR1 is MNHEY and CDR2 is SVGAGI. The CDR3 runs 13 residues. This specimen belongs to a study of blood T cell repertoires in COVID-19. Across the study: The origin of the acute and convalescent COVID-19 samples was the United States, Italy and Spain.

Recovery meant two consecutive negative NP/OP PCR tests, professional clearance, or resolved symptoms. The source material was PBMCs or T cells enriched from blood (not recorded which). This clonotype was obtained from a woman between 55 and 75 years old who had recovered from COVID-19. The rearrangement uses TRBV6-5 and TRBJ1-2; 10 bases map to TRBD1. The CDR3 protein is CASRLGQGIGYTF. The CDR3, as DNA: TGTGCCAGCAGATTGGGACAGGGGATCGGCTACACCTTC.